Listed below are T cell receptor beta chains from one sample, sequenced in a study of cytomegalovirus exposure and HLA in healthy donors. Libraries were prepared by immunoSEQ multiplex PCR; TCRdb keeps only in-frame clonotypes and omits some of them. The repertoire holds approximately 54,000 clones, with approximately 89% as singletons. The sequenced sample consisted of PBMCs. The source of these receptors is a woman aged 18-30 years in good health and CMV-seropositive. The CDR3 runs from the conserved cysteine through the conserved F or W. A D gene is named only where the DNA matches it firmly. Some rows have no size entry. The others give once, few or many, or a class for an expanded clone.

>TRBD2|.|TRBV6-1|TRBJ2-1
TGTGCCAGCAGTGACGCAGGCGGGGGGGCCTCGATGGATGAGCAGTTCTTC
CASSDAGGGASMDEQFF
>.|.|TRBV7-2|TRBJ2-2
TGTGCCAGCAGCCCTTTGTTCCGGGCCGGGGAGCTGTTTTTT
CASSPLFRAGELFF
>TRBD1|.|TRBV5-1|TRBJ1-2
TGCGCCAGCAGCTCAGGGGGCGCGAACTATGGCTACACCTTC
CASSSGGANYGYTF
>.|.|TRBV9|TRBJ1-2
TGTGCCAGCAGCGTAGCTGTGCGGGATGGCTACACCTTC
CASSVAVRDGYTF
>.|once|TRBV30|TRBJ1-1
TGTGCCTGGAGTGTACTTCCGTCTGAAGCTTTCTTT
CAWSVLPSEAFF
>TRBD1|.|TRBV6-1|TRBJ2-7
TGTGCCAGCAGTGAAACAGGGGAGAGCTCCTACGAGCAGTACTTC
CASSETGESSYEQYF
>TRBD1|.|TRBV28|TRBJ2-7
TGTGCCAGCAGTTTCCGGGACAGGGGAGAGCAGTACTTC
CASSFRDRGEQYF
>.|.|TRBV6-5|TRBJ2-3
TGTGCCAGCAGCAAGACACCTGAGACAGATACGCAGTATTTT
CASSKTPETDTQYF
>.|once|TRBV11-2|TRBJ1-2
TGTGCCAGCAGCCCCAGCGGGGGGCCGGGGGGCTACACCTTC
CASSPSGGPGGYTF
>.|.|TRBV5-6|TRBJ1-2
TGTGCCAGCAGCTTTCCAGGGAACTTATATGGCTACACCTTC
CASSFPGNLYGYTF
>TRBD1|.|TRBV10-1|TRBJ2-5
TGCGCCAGCAGTGAGTGGGACAGCCAAGAGACCCAGTACTTC
CASSEWDSQETQYF
>TRBD2|.|TRBV4-3|TRBJ2-7
TGCGCCAGCAGCCAAGATCATGGTAGCGGGGGCTACGAGCAGTACTTC
CASSQDHGSGGYEQYF
>TRBD1|.|TRBV6-4|TRBJ1-5
TGTGCCAGCAGTGGCCGGGACAGGTTTGTAAGAAGCAATCAGCCCCAGCATTTT
CASSGRDRFVRSNQPQHF
>TRBD2|.|TRBV6-1|TRBJ2-1
TGTGCCAGCAGTGAAAGGGGACTAGCGGGGGGTTTGTACAATGAGCAGTTCTTC
CASSERGLAGGLYNEQFF